The clone carrying this T cell receptor beta chain was recorded a few times. Its antigen remains unidentified. Germline trimming cut 6 bases from V and 2 bases from J; bases unmatched to any gene: 9. Germline V lookup: CDR1 SGHTA, CDR2 FQGNSA. This CDR3 contains 17 residues. This sample stems from a study of shared clonotypes between healthy human individuals. Findings and caveats of the study: In a handful of donors, about 5% of naive CD4 clonotypes appeared in common.

Using about 190 ng DNA, around 30,000 T cell genomes, the sorted-subset replicate PCRs were run. Here immunoSEQ multiplex PCR was the method, and the copy in TCRdb shows in-frame clones only, minus some. The table has tens of thousands of clones, about 61% seen once; the top ten hold roughly 56%. This receptor was identified in a man aged 25-45 years in good health. The material sequenced was memory CD8+ T cells sorted from blood. Specified subset: CD45RO+ cells pooled with CCR7-negative TemRA cells. The chain links TRBV7-2 to TRBJ2-1, with 11 nucleotides matching TRBD2. The DNA of the CDR3 is TGTGCCAGCAGTACGGAGCCGGGACTAGCGGCCTACAATGAGCAGTTCTTC. Translated: CASSTEPGLAAYNEQFF.